This T cell receptor beta chain was documented in a study of T cell repertoires in cytomegalovirus infection. In the study overall: Through public TCR beta signatures, both CMV infection and matching HLA type were indicated.

One entry per CDR3 protein results from TCRdb running MiXCR on the reads. The table shows roughly 46,000 distinct CDR3 sequences, with roughly 19% occurring only once. With 0 bases removed from V and 8 bases from J, the gap between germline ends came to 34 bases. From germline, CDR1 is DFQATT and CDR2 SNEGSKA (reference sequence). The CDR3 loop spans 20 amino acids. About this clonotype itself: The antigen is unknown.

Study-wide results and caveats: Across the ex vivo response, the dominant clonotypes were HLA-C-restricted CMV-specific TCR beta clonotypes. The cumulative frequency of public TCR beta families identified carriers of CMV plus the relevant HLA.

The sequencing used CD8+ T cells from cultured PBMCs, collected from culture after CMV antigen stimulation. This TCR was recovered from a human donor in good health (CMV status not recorded). Some clones in this sample may be carry-over from other donors' samples. The rearrangement links TRBV20-1 to TRBJ1-2; perhaps TRBD1 as D (6 bases). The CDR3 DNA reads as TGCAGTGCTAGAGATTATTCCCCTAATAGCCAGGACAGAATGAGGGGAGGCTACACCTTC. Translation: CSARDYSPNSQDRMRGGYTF.